This T cell receptor beta chain was recorded in a study of blood T cell repertoires in COVID-19. The overall study: Whether acute or convalescent, the COVID-19 samples came from the United States, Italy and Spain. Sources were T cells, B-cell-depleted T cells, or PBMCs; the material itself was cDNA or gDNA.

Germline loops: CDR1 MGHRA, CDR2 YSYEKL. This CDR3 has 19 residues. Losses at the gene ends were 0 bases for V and 0 bases for J; bases not matched to a gene: 10. Generated by immunoSEQ multiplex PCR, the TCRdb table keeps only in-frame clones and is missing some. The table records approximately 120,000 clones, 80% to 85% of them present only once. The chain joins TRBV4-1 to TRBJ2-2; 7 bases line up with TRBD2. The clonotype was recovered from a man aged 25 to 45 who had recovered from COVID-19. Specimen: PBMCs or T cells enriched from blood (not recorded which). The DNA of the CDR3 is TGCGCCAGCAGCCAAGAAAGTGGGCGACTAGCCGCGAACACCGGGGAGCTGTTTTTT. Translation gives CASSQESGRLAANTGELFF.